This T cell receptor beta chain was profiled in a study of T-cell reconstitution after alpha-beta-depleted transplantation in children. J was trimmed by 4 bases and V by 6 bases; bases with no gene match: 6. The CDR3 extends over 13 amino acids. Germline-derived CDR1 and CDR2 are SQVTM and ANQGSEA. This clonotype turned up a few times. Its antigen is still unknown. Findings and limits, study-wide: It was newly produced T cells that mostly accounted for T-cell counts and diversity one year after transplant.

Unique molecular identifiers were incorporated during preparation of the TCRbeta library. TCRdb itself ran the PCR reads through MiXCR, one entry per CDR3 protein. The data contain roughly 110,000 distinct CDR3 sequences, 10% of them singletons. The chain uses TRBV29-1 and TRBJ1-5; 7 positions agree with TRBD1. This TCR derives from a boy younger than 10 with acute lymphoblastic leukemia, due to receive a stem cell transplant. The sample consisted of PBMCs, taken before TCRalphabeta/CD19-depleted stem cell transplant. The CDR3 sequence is CSVGQAINQPQHF. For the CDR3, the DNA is TGCAGCGTAGGACAGGCTATAAATCAGCCCCAGCATTTT.